A selection of T cell receptor beta chains follows, all from one sample in a study of blood T cell repertoires in COVID-19. TCRdb keeps only in-frame clones here, not all; method: immunoSEQ multiplex PCR. The sample includes 200,000 to 250,000 clones, about 86% of them seen just once. The sample taken for sequencing was PBMCs or T cells enriched from blood (not recorded which). The receptor source for this set is a woman in her thirties or forties with acute COVID-19. Both conserved end residues are part of each CDR3. A D gene is named only where the DNA matches it firmly. A row's size may be missing; if present it is once, few, many or a size class.

TRBJ1-2 | - | TRBV28 | - | TGTGCCAGCAGTTCCCCCGGACAGCTCCCTTCTAACTATGGCTACACCTTC | CASSSPGQLPSNYGYTF
TRBJ1-2 | - | TRBV2 | - | TGTGCCAGCAGTGAGAGTCGCTATGGCTACACCTTC | CASSESRYGYTF
TRBJ1-1 | - | TRBV14 | - | TGTGCCAGCAGCCAAGATAGGGTTAGAGCGGGAGCTTTCTTT | CASSQDRVRAGAFF
TRBJ1-1 | TRBD1 | TRBV28 | - | TGTGCCAGCAGCCATATCGGACAGGGAAGGACTGAAGCTTTCTTT | CASSHIGQGRTEAFF
TRBJ2-7 | TRBD1 | TRBV3-1/TRBV3-2 | - | TGTGCCAGCAGCCCTCCCGGGACAGGGGACGTCGAGCAGTACTTC | CASSPPGTGDVEQYF
TRBJ1-5 | TRBD1 | TRBV5-5 | - | TGTGCCAGCAGCCGACAGGGCAGCAATCAGCCCCAGCATTTT | CASSRQGSNQPQHF
TRBJ1-4 | TRBD1 | TRBV19 | - | TGTGCCAGTAGACCGGGACAGGGCATAACTAATGAAAAACTGTTTTTT | CASRPGQGITNEKLFF
TRBJ2-7 | TRBD2 | TRBV27 | few | TGTGCCAGCAGTTTGCCTGATTACGGCGGGAGAGTAGTCGAGCAGTACTTC | CASSLPDYGGRVVEQYF
TRBJ1-2 | TRBD1 | TRBV28 | once | TGTGCCAGCATCGGGACAGGGCCCCCTCATAACTATGGCTACACCTTC | CASIGTGPPHNYGYTF
TRBJ2-1 | - | TRBV5-1 | - | TGCGCCAGCAGCTTGGCCCCAACCCAGGGTCTTTCGGCTTACAATGAGCAGTTCTTC | CASSLAPTQGLSAYNEQFF
TRBJ2-7 | TRBD2 | TRBV27 | - | TGTGCCAGCAGTTTTAGGGAGGGCTCCTACGAGCAGTACTTC | CASSFREGSYEQYF
TRBJ2-1 | TRBD2 | TRBV27 | few | TGTGCCAGCAGTATGACTAGCTATTTGAATGAGCAGTTCTTC | CASSMTSYLNEQFF
TRBJ1-2 | TRBD1 | TRBV30 | once | TGTGCCTGGCAACAGGGGTTAGGAGGCTACACCTTC | CAWQQGLGGYTF
TRBJ1-4 | - | TRBV15 | - | TGTGCCACCAGCAGAGATTTACAGGGCGATGAAAAACTGTTTTTT | CATSRDLQGDEKLFF
TRBJ1-3 | TRBD1 | TRBV27 | - | TGTGCCAGCAGGACAGGGGCTGGAAACACCATATATTTT | CASRTGAGNTIYF
TRBJ2-3 | TRBD1 | TRBV14 | - | TGTGCCAGCAGCCAAGAATGGCAGGGGGTCGCAGATACGCAGTATTTT | CASSQEWQGVADTQYF
TRBJ2-7 | - | TRBV6-4 | few | TGTGCCCCTCTGTTGGAGCGGGCCTACGAGCAGTACTTC | CAPLLERAYEQYF
TRBJ2-5 | - | TRBV7-3 | - | TGTGCCAGCAGCGCCGAGGGCAGAATTCAAGAGACCCAGTACTTC | CASSAEGRIQETQYF
TRBJ2-7 | TRBD1 | TRBV14 | - | TGTGCCAGCAGCCAGCGGACAGGTCCCTACGAGCAGTACTTC | CASSQRTGPYEQYF
TRBJ1-2 | - | TRBV20-1 | - | TGCAGTGCTGCTCACAGGGAAGGCTACACCTTC | CSAAHREGYTF
TRBJ1-1 | - | TRBV12-3/TRBV12-4 | - | TGTGCCAGCCTCCAGGGGAACACTGAAGCTTTCTTT | CASLQGNTEAFF
TRBJ2-5 | TRBD2 | TRBV19 | - | TGTGCCAGTAAAGCGGAGCGGGGAGAGAAGAGAGAGACCCAGTACTTC | CASKAERGEKRETQYF
TRBJ1-5 | - | TRBV30 | - | TGTGCCTGGAGTGTATGGGGTGAGGGGCCCCAGCATTTT | CAWSVWGEGPQHF
TRBJ2-7 | - | TRBV18 | - | TGTGCCAGCTCACCGCAGGACTTGTCCTACGAGCAGTACTTC | CASSPQDLSYEQYF
TRBJ2-3 | TRBD2 | TRBV18 | - | TGTGCCAGCTCACCCTTAGCGGGGTTAGGCACAGATACGCAGTATTTT | CASSPLAGLGTDTQYF
TRBJ2-1 | TRBD2 | TRBV5-1 | - | TGCGCCAGCAAAACAATAGCGGGAGACTACAATGAGCAGTTCTTC | CASKTIAGDYNEQFF
TRBJ2-1 | - | TRBV5-1 | - | TGCGCCAGCAGCCTTGGCCGTGGCACCGGGGATGAGCAGTTCTTC | CASSLGRGTGDEQFF
TRBJ2-1 | TRBD2 | TRBV28 | - | TGTGCCAGCTTCGGCGCGGCGGGAGGGCCGAGTGAGCAGTTCTTC | CASFGAAGGPSEQFF
TRBJ2-2 | TRBD2 | TRBV2 | - | TGTGCCAGCAGGATAGCGGGAGGGAACACCGGGGAGCTGTTTTTT | CASRIAGGNTGELFF
TRBJ2-1 | TRBD2 | TRBV24-1 | once | TGTGCCACCAGTGCCCCGACGGCTAGCGGAAGGGGTGAGCAGTTCTTC | CATSAPTASGRGEQFF
TRBJ2-6 | - | TRBV3-1/TRBV3-2 | - | TGTGCCAGCAGCCAATGGGAGGCCGGGGCCAACGTCCTGACTTTC | CASSQWEAGANVLTF
TRBJ1-6 | - | TRBV16 | - | TGTGCCAGCAGCCCTCCATACTCCCATAATTCACCCCTCCACTTT | CASSPPYSHNSPLHF
TRBJ1-2 | - | TRBV24-1 | - | TGTGCCACCAGTGAGGCAGGGGCGAACTATGGCTACACCTTC | CATSEAGANYGYTF
TRBJ2-7 | - | TRBV12-3/TRBV12-4 | few | TGTGCCAGCAGCCCGACTAGGCACGAGCAGTACTTC | CASSPTRHEQYF
TRBJ1-2 | TRBD1 | TRBV11-3 | - | TGTGCCAGCAGCTTATGGACAGGGAAGGACTATGGCTACACCTTC | CASSLWTGKDYGYTF
TRBJ2-1 | TRBD2 | TRBV5-6 | - | TGTGCCAGCAGCTTGCGGACTAGCGGGAGAAATCTCTACAATGAGCAGTTCTTC | CASSLRTSGRNLYNEQFF
TRBJ2-7 | - | TRBV27 | - | TGTGCCAGCAGTTCTGGACAGATTCAGTCCTTC | CASSSGQIQSF
TRBJ1-6 | - | TRBV28 | - | TGTGCCACCCTCCGTGCTGGGGAGCGGCATTCACCCCTCCACTTT | CATLRAGERHSPLHF
TRBJ2-2 | TRBD2 | TRBV27 | - | TGTGCCAGCAGTTTATCGACCCGACTAGCGGGAGTCCCCGGGGAGCTGTTTTTT | CASSLSTRLAGVPGELFF
TRBJ1-1 | - | TRBV5-6 | - | TGTGCCAGCAGTTCTCAGGGTTTCACTGAAGCTTTCTTT | CASSSQGFTEAFF
TRBJ1-2 | - | TRBV13 | - | TGTGCCAGCAGCTTAGTTTCGGACAGAACTAACTATGGCTACACCTTC | CASSLVSDRTNYGYTF
TRBJ2-3 | - | TRBV28 | - | TGTGCCAGCAGTTTAAGCGCGTATACTTACACAGATACGCAGTATTTT | CASSLSAYTYTDTQYF
TRBJ2-1 | TRBD2 | TRBV7-3 | - | TGTGCCAGCAGCTTATCATCCCGCCAGGCGGGAGGATCCTACAATGAGCAGTTCTTC | CASSLSSRQAGGSYNEQFF
TRBJ1-5 | - | TRBV4-1 | - | TGCGCCAGCAGCCAATATTTCAGGGGCGGTGGTGGCAATCAGCCCCAACATTTT | CASSQYFRGGGGNQPQHF
TRBJ2-1 | TRBD2 | TRBV3-1/TRBV3-2 | - | TGTGCCAGCAGCCCGCGGGGACTAGCGGGAGGAGAGCAGTTCTTC | CASSPRGLAGGEQFF
TRBJ1-5 | TRBD1 | TRBV6-4 | - | TGTGCCAGCAGTGAAGGACAGGTCTTTGATCAGCCCCAGCATTTT | CASSEGQVFDQPQHF
TRBJ1-5 | - | TRBV2 | - | TGTGCCAGCAGCCGGGACATACGAAGCAATCAGCCCCAGCATTTT | CASSRDIRSNQPQHF
TRBJ1-5 | - | TRBV6-2/TRBV6-3 | - | TGTGCCAGCAGCAAATACAGGGATCGCAATCAGCCCCAGCATTTT | CASSKYRDRNQPQHF
TRBJ1-1 | TRBD1 | TRBV15 | - | TGTGCCACCAGCAGAGGGTGGCAGGGGGACGGGGGAGCTTTCTTT | CATSRGWQGDGGAFF
TRBJ2-1 | - | TRBV25-1 | - | TGTGCCAGCAGTGAACAGGGCGGGACCTACAATGAGCAGTTCTTC | CASSEQGGTYNEQFF
TRBJ2-7 | TRBD2 | TRBV28 | once | TGTGCCAGCAGTCCCGGGGGACTAGCGGACTACGAGCAGTACTTC | CASSPGGLADYEQYF
TRBJ2-7 | TRBD2 | TRBV28 | - | TGTGCCACTGGGGCGGGAGGGCCCTTTAACGAGCAGTACTTC | CATGAGGPFNEQYF
TRBJ1-2 | TRBD1 | TRBV7-8 | - | TGTGCCAGCAGCTCCACAGGGGGCGCAAGCTACACCTTC | CASSSTGGASYTF
TRBJ1-2 | TRBD1 | TRBV15 | - | TGTGCCACCAGCAGCGGACAGGGAATTGACTACACCTTC | CATSSGQGIDYTF
TRBJ2-7 | TRBD1 | TRBV27 | - | TGTGCCAGCAACAGGGGGCGCGAGCAGTACTTC | CASNRGREQYF